These T cell receptor beta chains were read from a single sample in a study of blood T cell repertoires in COVID-19. TCRdb keeps only in-frame clones here, not all; method: immunoSEQ multiplex PCR. The sample has about 310,000 clones, around 87% seen once; the top ten hold approximately 8.1%. The sequencing input was peripheral blood. The receptors come from a woman aged 45-65 years who had recovered from COVID-19. CDR3s include the opening cysteine and the closing phenylalanine or tryptophan. A D gene is named only where the DNA matches it firmly. Size values are once, few and many counts, or a class for expanded clones, and some rows have none.

-	TRBV5-6	TRBJ1-6	-	CASSLGQSNSPLHF	TGTGCCAGCAGCTTGGGACAGTCGAATTCACCCCTCCACTTT
-	TRBV4-3	TRBJ1-2	-	CASSRGPGRPDAGATYGYTF	TGCGCCAGCAGCCGGGGACCCGGGAGACCGGACGCCGGAGCAACCTATGGCTACACCTTC
-	TRBV27	TRBJ2-3	-	CATQDSSTDTQYF	TGTGCCACACAAGACAGTAGCACAGATACGCAGTATTTT
-	TRBV19	TRBJ1-5	-	CASGGNNQPQHF	TGTGCCAGCGGGGGTAACAATCAGCCCCAGCATTTT
few	TRBV6-5	TRBJ1-4	TRBD1	CASSYQGQGVEKLFF	TGTGCCAGCAGTTACCAAGGACAGGGCGTGGAAAAACTGTTTTTT
-	TRBV3-1/TRBV3-2	TRBJ2-1	TRBD2	CASSQGGLAGDYNEQFF	TGTGCCAGCAGCCAAGGAGGGCTAGCGGGGGACTACAATGAGCAGTTCTTC
-	TRBV11-2	TRBJ2-2	TRBD1	CASSLRGQVTGELFF	TGTGCCAGCAGTCTCAGGGGGCAGGTAACCGGGGAGCTGTTTTTT
-	TRBV7-2	TRBJ1-6	-	CASSRRPGSYNSPLHF	TGTGCCAGCAGCAGGCGACCGGGGAGCTATAATTCACCCCTCCACTTT
-	TRBV6-5	TRBJ1-1	TRBD1	CASTRTGIAEAFF	TGTGCCAGCACAAGGACAGGGATAGCTGAAGCTTTCTTT
-	TRBV7-3	TRBJ2-7	-	CASSLGGPPYEQYF	TGTGCCAGCAGCTTGGGGGGACCGCCCTACGAGCAGTACTTC
-	TRBV6-2/TRBV6-3	TRBJ1-2	-	CASSPEGVYGYTF	TGTGCCAGCAGTCCCGAGGGGGTGTATGGCTACACCTTC
many	TRBV4-2	TRBJ2-7	TRBD1	CASSQGQGDYEQYF	TGTGCCAGCAGCCAAGGACAGGGGGACTACGAGCAGTACTTC
-	TRBV11-2	TRBJ2-2	TRBD2	CASSPRLAGTGELFF	TGTGCCAGCAGCCCGAGACTAGCGGGAACCGGGGAGCTGTTTTTT
-	TRBV3-1/TRBV3-2	TRBJ2-7	-	CASSQAPNSYEQYF	TGTGCCAGCAGCCAAGCCCCGAATAGCTACGAGCAGTACTTC
-	TRBV24-1	TRBJ2-1	TRBD2	CATSEAPSGRVLEQFF	TGTGCCACCAGTGAAGCCCCTAGCGGGAGGGTTTTGGAGCAGTTCTTC
-	TRBV7-8	TRBJ1-4	TRBD1	CASSLMGRGINEKLFF	TGTGCCAGCAGCTTAATGGGCAGGGGGATTAATGAAAAACTGTTTTTT
-	TRBV28	TRBJ2-7	TRBD2	CASNRPGLVYEQYF	TGTGCCAGCAACAGACCGGGACTAGTCTACGAGCAGTACTTC
few	TRBV30	TRBJ2-7	TRBD2	CAWNELAGSYEQYF	TGTGCCTGGAACGAATTAGCGGGATCCTACGAGCAGTACTTC
-	TRBV27	TRBJ1-5	TRBD1	CASRPGQGMHQPQHF	TGTGCCAGCAGACCGGGACAGGGCATGCATCAGCCCCAGCATTTT
-	TRBV14	TRBJ1-1	TRBD1	CASSHRTGRGNTEAFF	TGTGCCAGCAGCCACCGGACAGGGCGGGGGAACACTGAAGCTTTCTTT
-	TRBV5-1	TRBJ2-3	TRBD2	CASGGLAGLTDTQYF	TGCGCCAGCGGGGGACTAGCGGGGTTGACAGATACGCAGTATTTT
-	TRBV15	TRBJ1-2	TRBD1	CATSRDWDRSLYGYTF	TGTGCCACCAGCAGAGATTGGGACAGGTCTCTCTATGGCTACACCTTC
-	TRBV3-1/TRBV3-2	TRBJ2-2	-	CASSPLSGRTGELFF	TGTGCCAGCAGCCCCCTTTCTGGGAGAACCGGGGAGCTGTTTTTT
-	TRBV10-2	TRBJ1-2	-	CASSEGAGWYGGYTF	TGCGCCAGCAGTGAGGGGGCAGGATGGTACGGTGGCTACACCTTC
-	TRBV3-1/TRBV3-2	TRBJ1-5	-	CASSRQGSDQPQHF	TGTGCCAGCAGCCGCCAGGGGTCGGATCAGCCCCAGCATTTT
-	TRBV15	TRBJ1-2	TRBD1	CATSRAINRGRNYGYTF	TGTGCCACCAGCAGAGCTATAAACAGGGGGCGGAACTATGGCTACACCTTC
-	TRBV27	TRBJ2-6	-	CASGGTLLSGANVLTF	TGTGCCAGCGGAGGGACGTTGCTTTCTGGGGCCAACGTCCTGACTTTC
-	TRBV6-6	TRBJ2-7	TRBD2	CASSYSSGGYEQYF	TGTGCCAGCAGTTACTCGTCGGGGGGCTACGAGCAGTACTTC
-	TRBV9	TRBJ2-1	-	CASSVGGGGTHSYNEQFF	TGTGCCAGCAGCGTAGGAGGGGGAGGGACACACTCCTACAATGAGCAGTTCTTC
once	TRBV9	TRBJ1-2	-	CASSVDLGAPYGYTF	TGTGCCAGCAGCGTAGACCTGGGGGCCCCCTATGGCTACACCTTC
few	TRBV19	TRBJ2-3	TRBD1	CASWDRARDTQYF	TGTGCCAGCTGGGACAGGGCGAGGGATACGCAGTATTTT
-	TRBV7-2	TRBJ2-2	TRBD2	CASSTSGIGELFF	TGTGCCAGCAGCACGAGCGGGATCGGGGAGCTGTTTTTT
-	TRBV6-5	TRBJ2-1	TRBD2	CASSYGTSYNEQFF	TGTGCCAGCAGTTACGGGACTAGCTACAATGAGCAGTTCTTC
-	TRBV11-2	TRBJ2-1	TRBD2	CASSSTIFGSGRIYNEQFF	TGTGCCAGCAGCTCCACTATCTTTGGTAGCGGGAGGATCTACAATGAGCAGTTCTTC
-	TRBV7-2	TRBJ2-7	-	CASSLTVTYEQYF	TGTGCCAGCAGCCTGACAGTTACCTACGAGCAGTACTTC
-	TRBV19	TRBJ2-1	-	CASSPNRVSVDNEQFF	TGTGCCAGTAGCCCGAATCGGGTGTCTGTTGACAATGAGCAGTTCTTC
-	TRBV7-2	TRBJ2-7	TRBD2	CASSLRTSGNYEQYF	TGTGCCAGCAGCCTCCGGACTAGCGGAAACTACGAGCAGTACTTC
few	TRBV7-2	TRBJ2-7	TRBD2	CASSLAGVNEQYF	TGTGCCAGCAGCTTGGCGGGAGTCAACGAGCAGTACTTC
-	TRBV14	TRBJ2-7	TRBD1	CASSPIGTGAHYEQYF	TGTGCCAGCAGCCCGATCGGGACAGGGGCTCACTACGAGCAGTACTTC
-	TRBV7-2	TRBJ2-7	TRBD2	CASSRGLAGKDGEQYF	TGTGCCAGCAGCCGGGGACTAGCGGGAAAAGATGGCGAGCAGTACTTC
few	TRBV3-1/TRBV3-2	TRBJ1-1	-	CASSRMDGVSEAFF	TGTGCCAGCAGCCGGATGGACGGGGTTAGTGAAGCTTTCTTT
-	TRBV9	TRBJ2-7	-	CASSVARQSYEQYF	TGTGCCAGCAGCGTAGCCAGACAGTCCTACGAGCAGTACTTC
-	TRBV27	TRBJ2-1	-	CASSLSGFGAVISYNEQFF	TGTGCCAGCAGTTTATCGGGCTTTGGGGCAGTGATCTCCTACAATGAGCAGTTCTTC
-	TRBV11-3	TRBJ2-2	TRBD2	CASSLTSGNTGELFF	TGTGCCAGCAGCTTGACTAGCGGGAACACCGGGGAGCTGTTTTTT
few	TRBV19	TRBJ1-2	-	CASNPGPGVNYGYTF	TGTGCCAGTAATCCGGGCCCAGGGGTTAACTATGGCTACACCTTC
-	TRBV28	TRBJ2-1	TRBD2	CASSSGGGPVVEQFF	TGTGCCAGCAGTTCCGGGGGGGGCCCAGTCGTCGAGCAGTTCTTC
-	TRBV5-5	TRBJ2-7	-	CASSGTGPYEQYF	TGTGCCAGCAGCGGCACAGGGCCCTACGAGCAGTACTTC
-	TRBV6-2/TRBV6-3	TRBJ2-7	-	CASSHSPYEQYF	TGTGCCAGCAGTCATTCCCCCTACGAGCAGTACTTC
-	TRBV27	TRBJ2-7	TRBD2	CASSPRLAGVGEQYF	TGTGCCAGCAGCCCTAGACTAGCGGGAGTTGGCGAGCAGTACTTC
-	TRBV19	TRBJ2-1	-	CASSIGRQLSYNEQFF	TGTGCCAGTAGTATAGGGCGGCAACTCTCCTACAATGAGCAGTTCTTC
once	TRBV9	TRBJ2-1	TRBD2	CASSTASGSYNEQFF	TGTGCCAGCAGCACGGCTAGCGGCTCCTACAATGAGCAGTTCTTC
-	TRBV7-8	TRBJ1-4	-	CASSRDRVSEKLFF	TGTGCCAGCAGCCGCGATCGGGTTTCGGAAAAACTGTTTTTT
-	TRBV11-2	TRBJ1-1	-	CASSLLRGAGTEAFF	TGTGCCAGCAGCTTGTTACGGGGCGCGGGAACTGAAGCTTTCTTT
-	TRBV7-2	TRBJ1-1	-	CASSLDSGFGGTEAFF	TGTGCCAGCAGCTTAGATTCAGGGTTCGGTGGCACTGAAGCTTTCTTT